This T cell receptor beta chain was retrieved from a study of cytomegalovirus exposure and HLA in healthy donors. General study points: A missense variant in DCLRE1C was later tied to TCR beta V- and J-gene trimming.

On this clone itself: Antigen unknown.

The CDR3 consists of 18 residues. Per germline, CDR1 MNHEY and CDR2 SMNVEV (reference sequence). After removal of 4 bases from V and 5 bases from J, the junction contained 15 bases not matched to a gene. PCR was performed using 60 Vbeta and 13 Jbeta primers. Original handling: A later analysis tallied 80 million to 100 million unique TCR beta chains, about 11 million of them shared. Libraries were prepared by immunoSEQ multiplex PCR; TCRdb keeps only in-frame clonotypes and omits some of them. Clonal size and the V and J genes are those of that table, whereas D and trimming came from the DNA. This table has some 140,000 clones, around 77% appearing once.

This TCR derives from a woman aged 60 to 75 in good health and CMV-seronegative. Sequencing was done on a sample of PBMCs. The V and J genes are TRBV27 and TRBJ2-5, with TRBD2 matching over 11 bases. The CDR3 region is CASSSIGPSIAGGETQYF. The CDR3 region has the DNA TGTGCCAGCAGTTCTATCGGCCCCTCGATAGCGGGAGGGGAGACCCAGTACTTC.